Following are 32 T cell receptor beta chains from one sample sequenced in a study of spatial heterogeneity in lung cancer. Time point of the sample: sample taken at primary tumor resection. Unsorted whole RNA of tumor, nontumor lung or frozen PBMC was sequenced. One entry per CDR3 protein results from TCRdb running MiXCR on the 5' RACE reads. The data contain some 14,000 distinct CDR3 sequences, around 5% of them singletons. The sequenced sample was lung tumor tissue, obtained at surgery. These receptors originate from a human donor with early-stage non-small cell lung cancer.

This clonotype was recorded many times. Little can be read into the size of this beta chain, an off-target read in a library designed for alpha chains. This sequence joins TRBV2 and TRBJ1-5; 7 nucleotides match TRBD1. The germline V gene encodes CDR1 SNHLY and CDR2 FYNNEI. The CDR3 has 15 amino acids. The V gene end was trimmed by 3 bases and the J gene end by 6 bases; junction bases not matched to a gene: 8. CDR3 amino acids: CASSDTRQGGQPQHF. CDR3 nucleotides: TGTGCCAGCAGTGATACTCGACAGGGCGGTCAGCCCCAGCATTTT.

There are many counts of this clonotype. This beta chain came through as a stray read in a library set up for alpha chains, and its size says little. The chain links TRBV7-9 to TRBJ1-2; maybe TRBD1 (6 bases). This CDR3 comprises 14 residues. The V end was cut by 0 bases, the J end by 8 bases, with 13 bases between. CDR1 is SEHNR, CDR2 FQNEAQ, per germline (reference sequence). As DNA, the CDR3 is TGTGCCAGCAGCTTAGCGGCAGGGGATAAGGGCTACACCTTC. Translating it yields CASSLAAGDKGYTF.

This clonotype appeared many times. Found in a library prepared for alpha chains, this beta chain is an off-target read, and its abundance has little meaning. The V gene is TRBV28, the J gene TRBJ2-3; D remains ambiguous. CDR1 is MDHEN and CDR2 is SYDVKM in the germline V gene. The V end lost 3 bases, the J end lost 2 bases, and 3 bases lay between the germline ends. The CDR3 length is 12 residues. CDR3 loop: CASSFTTDTQYF. Here the CDR3 DNA reads TGTGCCAGCAGTTTCACCACAGATACGCAGTATTTT.

Ten or more counts support this clonotype. This beta chain slipped into a library made for alpha chains as a stray read, so its size is not meaningful. The gene calls are TRBV20-1 and TRBJ1-2; D may be TRBD1 (5 bases). The CDR3 sequence is 11 residues long. V dropped 6 bases and J dropped 8 bases, with 13 bases sitting between them. Germline values: CDR1 DFQATT, CDR2 SNEGSKA (reference sequence). The CDR3 nucleotides read TGCAGTGCGACAGTGATAAGGGGCTACACCTTC. This codes for CSATVIRGYTF.

By share, this clonotype ranks as medium-sized. Since it is a stray read in a library aimed at alpha chains, this beta chain has a size that is not meaningful. The V call is TRBV7-2, the J call TRBJ1-1, with D perhaps TRBD1 (6 bases). V lost 1 base, J lost 3 bases, and 15 bases lay in between. The germline gives CDR1 SGHTA, CDR2 FQGNSA. This CDR3 is built from 16 residues. The CDR3 here is CASSLERTVWDTEAFF. As DNA, the CDR3 is TGTGCCAGCAGCTTAGAGCGGACAGTGTGGGACACTGAAGCTTTCTTT.

This clonotype was seen at least ten times. This beta chain lies outside the target of a library built for alpha chains; its clone size means little. V usage is TRBV3-1 and J usage is TRBJ2-2; no clear D gene. From germline, CDR1 is LGHDT and CDR2 YNNKEL (reference sequence). There are 13 residues in the CDR3. V was trimmed by 1 base and J by 4 bases, leaving 4 bases between them. In DNA, the CDR3 is TGTGCCAGCAGCCAAGGCTTCACCGGGGAGCTGTTTTTT. Amino acids: CASSQGFTGELFF.

This clonotype was observed many times. In a library made to pick up alpha chains, this beta chain is a stray read with a size that means little. This chain connects TRBV7-9 to TRBJ1-1; TRBD1 aligns across 9 bases. The CDR3 runs 14 residues. CDR1 and CDR2 (germline): SEHNR, FQNEAQ (reference sequence). Trimming cost V 5 bases and J 6 bases; bases outside gene matches: 7. This chain's CDR3 is CASSVGTGLAEAFF. The CDR3 DNA is TGTGCCAGCAGCGTCGGGACAGGGCTTGCTGAAGCTTTCTTT.

This clonotype was seen at least ten times. This beta chain appears as a stray read in a library generated for alpha chains; its size is not informative. This chain connects TRBV20-1 to TRBJ2-5; D is perhaps TRBD2 (5 bases). Looked up from germline, CDR1 is DFQATT and CDR2 is SNEGSKA (reference sequence). V was pared by 0 bases and J by 7 bases, with 6 bases between. This CDR3 contains 11 residues. The CDR3 protein is CSARDAGTQYF. CDR3 DNA sequence: TGCAGTGCTAGAGATGCGGGGACCCAGTACTTC.

Concerning this clonotype itself: Found in a library prepared for alpha chains, this beta chain is an off-target read, and its abundance has little meaning. This chain links TRBV5-5 with TRBJ1-5; 8 positions match TRBD1. Trimming took 4 bases from V and 5 from J; bases not matched to a gene: 5. Germline assignment: CDR1 SGHKS and CDR2 YYEKEE (reference sequence). The CDR3 is 14 residues long. CDR3: CASSQGTGHQPQHF. The CDR3 DNA reads TGTGCCAGCAGCCAAGGGACAGGCCATCAGCCCCAGCATTTT.

This clonotype has at least ten counts. The library was prepared for alpha chains; this beta chain is a stray read, so its frequency means little. This rearrangement joins TRBV7-2 to TRBJ2-5; perhaps TRBD2 as D (7 bases). Trimming removed 1 base from V and 4 bases from J, with 13 bases in between. The germline V gene encodes CDR1 SGHTA and CDR2 FQGNSA. The CDR3 is 15 amino acids. The CDR3 region is CASSLVGGGVETQYF. The CDR3 region has the DNA TGTGCCAGCAGCTTAGTAGGGGGAGGGGTAGAGACCCAGTACTTC.

This clonotype was counted ten times or more. This beta chain is off target for a library built for alpha chains, so its abundance means little. This sequence joins TRBV20-1 and TRBJ2-2; no clear D gene. Trimming pared 3 bases from V and 6 bases from J, leaving 8 bases between. This CDR3 comprises 12 residues. Germline V CDR1 and CDR2: DFQATT, SNEGSKA (reference sequence). The CDR3 loop is CSARLIAGELFF. The CDR3 DNA reads TGCAGTGCTAGGCTCATAGCCGGGGAGCTGTTTTTT.

Regarding this clonotype: This beta chain slipped into a library made for alpha chains as a stray read, so its size is not meaningful. This rearrangement joins TRBV18 to TRBJ1-1, with D hard to call. The germline V gene has CDR1 KGHSH and CDR2 LQKENI. The CDR3 loop spans 18 amino acids. The germline V and J ends were trimmed by 4 bases and 4 bases, with 25 bases remaining between them. As DNA, the CDR3 is TGTGCCAGCTCACTCCCCACGGTCACTTACGGGCGGGGCACTGAAGCTTTCTTT. This sequence encodes CASSLPTVTYGRGTEAFF.

On this clonotype: A much larger clonotype is one base distant, so this may be a read error. Being off target in a library aimed at alpha chains, this beta chain has a size of little meaning. The chain has TRBV12-3 or TRBV12-4 and TRBJ1-2; D ambiguous. Trimming pared 3 bases from V and 4 bases from J, leaving 3 bases between. The CDR3 is 11 amino acids. The CDR3 region has the DNA TGTGCCAGCAGTTTTGTCTATGGCTACACCTTC. Its translation is CASSFVYGYTF.

This clonotype has a count of ten or more. The size of this beta chain means little, since it is a stray read in a library made for alpha chains. V is TRBV30 and J is TRBJ2-3; D call uncertain. The CDR3 is made up of 14 amino acids. Trimming removed 3 bases at V and 2 bases at J, with 12 bases between. Germline assignment: CDR1 GTSNPN and CDR2 SVGIG (reference sequence). CDR3 region: CAWRLHTATDTQYF. CDR3 DNA sequence: TGTGCCTGGAGGTTACATACGGCCACAGATACGCAGTATTTT.

This clonotype was seen repeatedly, ten times or more. This beta chain appears as a stray read in a library generated for alpha chains; its size is not informative. The chain has TRBV12-3 or TRBV12-4 and TRBJ2-2, with D perhaps being TRBD1 or TRBD2 (6 bases each). The germline V and J ends were trimmed by 5 bases and 5 bases, with 18 bases remaining between them. The CDR3 consists of 16 residues. CDR3 sequence (DNA): TGTGCCAGCAGTCCCCGGGGGCGGGTCCGGACCGGGGAGCTGTTTTTT. This encodes CASSPRGRVRTGELFF.

Many counts were recorded for this clonotype. In a library made to pick up alpha chains, this beta chain is a stray read with a size that means little. The chain uses TRBV6-5 and TRBJ1-4; 10 bases fit TRBD1. The CDR3 has 15 residues. Germline values: CDR1 MNHEY, CDR2 SVGAGI. The junction had 9 bases not matched to a gene; V was cut back by 6 bases and J by 8 bases. CDR3 nucleotide sequence: TGTGCCAGCAGCCTCGACAGGGGGCCCGGAGAAAAACTGTTTTTT. Its protein is CASSLDRGPGEKLFF.

This clonotype occurred many times. A library prepared for alpha chains yielded this beta chain as an off-target read; its size is of little meaning. The CDR3 DNA is TGTGCCAGCAGCTCGGGACAGCCGAATCAGCCCCAGCATTTT. This encodes CASSSGQPNQPQHF. This chain uses TRBV7-9 with TRBJ1-5; 7 bases align to TRBD1. Germline V gives CDR1 SEHNR, CDR2 FQNEAQ (reference sequence). The CDR3 has 14 residues. Trimming took 4 bases from V and 4 from J; bases not matched to a gene: 4.

This clonotype was picked up many times. The library was built for alpha chains, so this beta chain is an off-target read and its size means little. This chain uses TRBV2 with TRBJ2-6; D unclear. Per germline, CDR1 SNHLY and CDR2 FYNNEI. The CDR3 covers 14 residues. The V gene lost 4 bases and the J gene lost 2 bases, with 6 bases spanning the gap. This CDR3 is CASSASTGANVLTF. The CDR3 DNA reads as TGTGCCAGCAGTGCTTCGACTGGGGCCAACGTCCTGACTTTC.

In this sample, this clonotype turned up many times. Because this beta chain is a stray read in a library intended to capture alpha chains, its abundance should not be given much weight. CDR3 sequence reads: CASSQGGENNEQFF. The CDR3 coding sequence is TGTGCCAGCAGCCAGGGGGGGGAGAACAATGAGCAGTTCTTC. This chain joins TRBV6-5 and TRBJ2-1, with D tentatively TRBD1 or TRBD2 (7 bases each). The germline CDR1 and CDR2 sequences are MNHEY and SVGAGI. The CDR3 extends over 14 amino acids. The V end lost 6 bases, the J end lost 5 bases, and 14 bases lay between the germline ends.

This clonotype is medium-sized (0.01 to 0.1%). This beta chain turned up in a library designed for alpha chains; as an off-target read, its abundance says little. The genes are TRBV27 and TRBJ1-4, with 7 bases matching TRBD1. V shed 2 bases and J 3 bases; nucleotides not matched to a gene: 6. This CDR3 comprises 16 residues. CDR1 and CDR2 (germline): MNHEY, SMNVEV (reference sequence). CDR3 protein: CASSLSRGIANEKLFF. Written as DNA, the CDR3 is TGTGCCAGCAGTTTAAGCAGGGGGATTGCTAATGAAAAACTGTTTTTT. Drawing the rest from reference TRBV27 and TRBJ1-4, the complete variable domain is EAQVTQNPRYLITVTGKKLTVTCSQNMNHEYMSWYRQDPGLGLRQIYYSMNVEVTDKGDVPEGYKVSRKEKRNFPLILESPSPNQTSLYFCASSLSRGIANEKLFFGSGTQLSVL.

There are many counts of this clonotype. Because this beta chain is a stray read in a library intended to capture alpha chains, its abundance should not be given much weight. V is TRBV13 and J is TRBJ1-2; D is ambiguous. Germline loops: CDR1 PRHDT, CDR2 FYEKMQ (reference sequence). The CDR3 contains 14 residues. V lost 5 bases and J 8 bases, leaving 18 bases between the germline ends. The CDR3 nucleotides are TGTGCCAGCAGCCACGGACGTCCGGCGGGGGGCTACACCTTC. The encoded protein is CASSHGRPAGGYTF.

This clonotype was found many times. A library made for alpha chains picked up this beta chain off target, so its size means little. The chain has TRBV6-2 or TRBV6-3 and TRBJ1-2; D not certain. The CDR3 runs 14 residues. CDR1 is MNHEY, CDR2 SVGEGT, per germline. The V gene lost 2 bases and the J gene lost 2 bases, with 9 bases spanning the gap. The CDR3 is CASSYVASNYGYTF. For the CDR3, the DNA is TGTGCCAGCAGTTACGTGGCGTCCAACTATGGCTACACCTTC.

This clonotype was recorded at least ten times. As an off-target read in a library built for alpha chains, this beta chain has a frequency of little significance. V usage is TRBV13 and J usage is TRBJ1-2, with D perhaps TRBD1 (5 bases). The V gene lost 2 bases and the J gene lost 6 bases, with 16 bases spanning the gap. CDR1 is PRHDT, CDR2 FYEKMQ, per germline (reference sequence). This CDR3 region has 15 residues. CDR3 loop: CASSLSAGFIDGYTF. The CDR3 DNA is TGTGCCAGCAGCTTATCGGCAGGGTTCATCGATGGCTACACCTTC. The full variable domain, with the rest looked up from reference TRBV13 and TRBJ1-2, is AAGVIQSPRHLIKEKRETATLKCYPIPRHDTVYWYQQGPGQDPQFLISFYEKMQSDKGSIPDRFSAQQFSDYHSELNMSSLELGDSALYFCASSLSAGFIDGYTFGSGTRLTVV.

This clonotype was counted at least ten times. This beta chain is a stray sequence in a library constructed for alpha chains; its clone size is not meaningful. The rearrangement links TRBV7-6 to TRBJ2-3; 12 nucleotides match TRBD2. Trimming cost V 3 bases and J 6 bases; bases outside gene matches: 10. This CDR3 comprises 17 residues. Per germline, CDR1 SGHVS and CDR2 FNYEAQ. The DNA of the CDR3 is TGTGCCAGCAGCTTCGAGACTAGCGGGGGACCTCGGGATACGCAGTATTTT. Translated, it gives CASSFETSGGPRDTQYF.

This clonotype was recorded at least ten times. This beta chain was picked up by a library intended for alpha chains and is off target, so its count carries little meaning. The CDR3 nucleotides read TGTGCCAGCAGCCTCCGCCTCGTGAACACTGAAGCTTTCTTT. Translation: CASSLRLVNTEAFF. The rearrangement links TRBV5-5 to TRBJ1-1; D ambiguous. CDR3 length equals 14 residues. Germline V gene lookup returns CDR1 SGHKS and CDR2 YYEKEE (reference sequence). Trimming took off 4 bases at V and 0 bases at J, with 10 bases between the two ends.

This clonotype was observed a handful of times. This beta chain turned up in a library designed for alpha chains; as an off-target read, its abundance says little. The V gene is TRBV6-5, the J gene TRBJ1-4, with D perhaps matching TRBD1 (5 bases). The CDR3 length is 12 residues. V shed 9 bases and J shed 8 bases, with 13 bases lying between them. Germline V gene lookup returns CDR1 MNHEY and CDR2 SVGAGI. This CDR3 reads CAREGRREKLFF. DNA of the CDR3: TGTGCCAGGGAGGGACGTCGGGAAAAACTGTTTTTT.

Relative to its sample, this clonotype is medium-sized. This beta chain appears as a stray read in a library generated for alpha chains; its size is not informative. The genes are TRBV5-4 and TRBJ2-1, with unresolved D. V was pared by 5 bases and J by 10 bases, with 13 bases between. The germline V gene has CDR1 SGHNT and CDR2 YYREEE (reference sequence). This CDR3 contains 12 residues. The CDR3 protein is CASRLDISEQFF. In DNA, the CDR3 is TGTGCCAGCAGATTAGACATTTCCGAGCAGTTCTTC.

With respect to this clonotype: A library prepared for alpha chains yielded this beta chain as an off-target read; its size is of little meaning. The chain couples TRBV7-2 to TRBJ1-1; weak D call: TRBD1 (5 bases). CDR1 SGHTA and CDR2 FQGNSA come from the germline V gene. V lost 7 bases, J lost 6 bases, and 15 bases lay in between. The CDR3 is 13 amino acids. The DNA for the CDR3 is TGTGCCAGCACCCAGGGAAGACAGCCTGAAGCTTTCTTT. Encoded protein: CASTQGRQPEAFF. The complete variable domain, with remaining parts taken from reference TRBV7-2 and TRBJ1-1, reads GAGVSQSPSNKVTEKGKDVELRCDPISGHTALYWYRQSLGQGLEFLIYFQGNSAPDKSGLPSDRFSAERTGGSVSTLTIQRTQQEDSAVYLCASTQGRQPEAFFGQGTRLTVV.

Relative to its sample, this clonotype is medium-sized. In a library made to pick up alpha chains, this beta chain is a stray read with a size that means little. CDR3 nucleotides: TGTGCCAGCTCGGAGGGCATTTATGAGCAGTTCTTC. Amino acids: CASSEGIYEQFF. This chain uses TRBV25-1 with TRBJ2-1, with D perhaps matching TRBD2 (6 bases). Trimming stripped 8 bases from V and 8 bases from J, with 13 bases between. CDR1 and CDR2 (germline): MGHDK, SYGVNS. CDR3 size: 12 residues.

This clonotype was recorded many times. For a library built for alpha chains, this beta chain is a stray read; little rests on its size. The rearrangement joins TRBV20-1 to TRBJ2-2; 8 bases map to TRBD2. The length of the CDR3 is 14 residues. V shed 3 bases and J 3 bases; nucleotides not matched to a gene: 3. Germline CDR1 is DFQATT and CDR2 is SNEGSKA (reference sequence). In DNA form, the CDR3 reads TGCAGTGCTAGCGGGGGGGCTTACACCGGGGAGCTGTTTTTT. This translates into CSASGGAYTGELFF.

This clonotype was seen a handful of times. Because this beta chain is a stray read in a library intended to capture alpha chains, its abundance should not be given much weight. The rearrangement links TRBV15 to TRBJ1-2; D is possibly TRBD1 (6 bases). Germline CDR1 reads LNHNV; CDR2 reads YYDKDF (reference sequence). This CDR3 comprises 15 residues. Trimming pared 0 bases from V and 5 bases from J, leaving 13 bases between. The CDR3 DNA is TGTGCCACCAGCAGAGATAGGACAGCTTCATATGGCTACACCTTC. Amino acid sequence: CATSRDRTASYGYTF.

This clonotype appeared many times. This beta chain lies outside the target of a library built for alpha chains; its clone size means little. The V call is TRBV7-2, the J call TRBJ2-5; D not resolved. The germline V gene has CDR1 SGHTA and CDR2 FQGNSA. V was cut by 3 bases and J by 2 bases, with 7 bases left in between. The CDR3 is 13 amino acids. The CDR3 protein is CASSLGRQETQYF. In DNA, the CDR3 is TGTGCCAGCAGCTTGGGTCGGCAAGAGACCCAGTACTTC.